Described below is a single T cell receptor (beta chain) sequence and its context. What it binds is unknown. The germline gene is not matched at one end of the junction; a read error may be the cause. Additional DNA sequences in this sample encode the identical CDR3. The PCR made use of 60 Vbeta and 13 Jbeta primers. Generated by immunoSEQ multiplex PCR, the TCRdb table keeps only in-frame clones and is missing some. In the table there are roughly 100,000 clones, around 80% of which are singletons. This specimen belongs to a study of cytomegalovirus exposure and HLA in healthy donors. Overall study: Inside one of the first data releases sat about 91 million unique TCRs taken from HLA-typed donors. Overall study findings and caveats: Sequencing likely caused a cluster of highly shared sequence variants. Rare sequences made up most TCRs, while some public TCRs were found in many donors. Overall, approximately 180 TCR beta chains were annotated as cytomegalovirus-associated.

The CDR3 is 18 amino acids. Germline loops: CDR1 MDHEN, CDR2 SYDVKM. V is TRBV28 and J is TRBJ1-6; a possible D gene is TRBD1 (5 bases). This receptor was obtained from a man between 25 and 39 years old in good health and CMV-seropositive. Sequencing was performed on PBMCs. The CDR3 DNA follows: TGTGCCAGCAGTCGCGGAGGGACGCCAAGCTCCTATAATTCCCCCCTCCACTTT. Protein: CASSRGGTPSSYNSPLHF.